This TCR beta chain was sequenced during a study of OX40 agonist ivuxolimab in advanced cancers. About the full investigation: Ivuxolimab, which targeted the costimulatory receptor OX40 (CD134), was an agonistic, fully human IgG2 monoclonal antibody. Intravenous ivuxolimab was administered to patients every 2 weeks at six dose levels: 0.01, 0.1, 0.3, 1.5, 3 and 10 mg/kg. Of the 52 patients in dose escalation, some 20 had hepatocellular carcinoma, approximately 15 had melanoma, 9 had renal cell carcinoma and 9 had head and neck cancer. In the dose-escalation cohort, approximately 83% of patients were male, and the mean age was roughly 60 years with a range of roughly 20 to 79. Patients were allowed to have had prior anti-PD-1, anti-PD-L1 or anti-CTLA-4 therapy, and approximately 40% of the dose-escalation patients had been treated with checkpoint inhibitors. Three dose-escalation patients achieved partial responses, one with hepatocellular carcinoma and two with cutaneous melanoma. Peripheral TCRbeta sequencing aimed to test whether ivuxolimab altered TCR sequence diversity and caused clonal T-cell expansion. The paper covers the monotherapy dose-escalation part of the phase I ivuxolimab trial, which included N ≈ 50 patients.

To sequence the TCRbeta CDR3 region, genomic DNA was isolated from the sorted cells. The immunoSEQ Assay was used to sequence the TCRbeta CDR3 regions. TCRdb provides this immuneACCESS table in a form limited to in-frame rearrangements. Some clones are lacking; in checked studies, under half of them reflect an unresolved V gene, and why the rest are absent is not known. The sample records 25,000 to 40,000 clones, around 87% of which are singletons. Jointly, the top ten make up approximately 32% of the sample. V was cut back by 3 bases and J by 9 bases, leaving a gap of 9 bases between them. The CDR3 has 13 amino acids, counting the end cysteine and phenylalanine. Only the CDR3 DNA stays, 39 bases, in frame from base 1. From the germline V gene, CDR1 is MDHEN and CDR2 is SYDVKM. A note on this clone: The clone's antigen remains unknown. Base qualities are missing; no much larger clone stands one base away.

General conclusions and limits of the study: Low levels of normalized T-cell clonal expansion were also seen in some patients who did not respond. In the 0.1-3.0 mg/kg groups, partial responders had among the lowest normalized peripheral clonal expansion, particularly in CD8+ T cells. At doses from 0.1 to 3.0 mg/kg, clonal expansion was seen in both CD4+ and CD8+ blood T cells between baseline and week 6. On average, CD8+ T cells showed more expanded clones than CD4+ T cells after ivuxolimab. Which antigens the clonally expanded peripheral T cells were specific for was not determined.

Patients with autoimmune disease history or receiving systemic immunosuppression were excluded from the trial. In every dose cohort, peripheral blood was drawn for TCR sequencing at baseline, cycle 4 day 1, and cycle 7 day 1. The samples were taken from a phase I, first-in-human, multicenter, open-label dose-escalation trial of ivuxolimab. Adults with locally advanced or metastatic melanoma, renal cell, hepatocellular, or head and neck squamous cell carcinoma were enrolled in the trial. CD4+ and CD8+ T cells were sorted separately from peripheral blood before TCR sequencing. The rearrangement joined TRBV28 to TRBJ1-6; a confident D gene designation cannot be given. The receptor was derived from an adult with an advanced solid tumor such as melanoma, head and neck, liver or kidney cancer. Here the sequenced sample was CD4+ or CD8+ T cells sorted from blood, taken in a trial of the OX40 agonist ivuxolimab. Here the CDR3 is given as CASSLGITSPLHF. At the DNA level, the sequence is TGTGCCAGCAGTTTGGGGATAACTTCACCCCTCCACTTT.